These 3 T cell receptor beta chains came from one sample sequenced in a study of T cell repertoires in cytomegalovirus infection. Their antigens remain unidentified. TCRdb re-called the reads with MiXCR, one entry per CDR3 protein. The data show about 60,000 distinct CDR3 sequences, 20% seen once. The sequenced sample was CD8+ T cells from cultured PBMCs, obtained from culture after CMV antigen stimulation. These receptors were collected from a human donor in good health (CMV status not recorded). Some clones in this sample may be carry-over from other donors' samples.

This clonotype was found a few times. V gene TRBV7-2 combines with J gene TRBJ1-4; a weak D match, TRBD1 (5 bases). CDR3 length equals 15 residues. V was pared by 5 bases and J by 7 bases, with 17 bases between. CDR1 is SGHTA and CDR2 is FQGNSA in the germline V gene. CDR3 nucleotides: TGTGCCAGCAGCGGCATTTCCCCCGGGGGTGAAAAACTGTTTTTT. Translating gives CASSGISPGGEKLFF.

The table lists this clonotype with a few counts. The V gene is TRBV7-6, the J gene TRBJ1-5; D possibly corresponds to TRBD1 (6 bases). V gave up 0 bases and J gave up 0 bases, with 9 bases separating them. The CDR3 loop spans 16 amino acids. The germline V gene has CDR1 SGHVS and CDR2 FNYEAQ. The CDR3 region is CASSLAPDSSNQPQHF. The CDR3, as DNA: TGTGCCAGCAGCTTAGCGCCGGACAGTAGCAATCAGCCCCAGCATTTT.

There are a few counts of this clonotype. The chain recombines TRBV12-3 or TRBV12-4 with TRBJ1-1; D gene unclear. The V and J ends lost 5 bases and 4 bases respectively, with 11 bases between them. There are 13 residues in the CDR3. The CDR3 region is CASSPLGGTEAFF. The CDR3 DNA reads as TGTGCCAGCAGTCCTTTAGGTGGCACTGAAGCTTTCTTT.